This T cell receptor (beta chain) was sequenced for a study of cytomegalovirus exposure and HLA in healthy donors. The PCR ran on 60 Vbeta and 13 Jbeta primers. TCRdb's table, derived via immunoSEQ multiplex PCR, lists solely in-frame clones and lacks some. The sample yields 150,000 to 200,000 clones, roughly 80% seen once. To note about this clone: The antigen remains undetermined.

Unmatched junction bases numbered 2, after V lost 2 bases and J lost 2 bases. Per the germline V gene, CDR1 is MDHEN and CDR2 is SYDVKM. This CDR3 spans 14 amino acids. Regarding the study as a whole: Earlier findings revealed that most TCR beta V segments proved productive either about 87% or about 30% of the time. Researchers catalogued under 200 TCR beta chains as cytomegalovirus-associated.

Donors showed nominal health when sampled, although they likely had unrecorded immune exposures. The sample was PBMCs. The gene calls are TRBV28 and TRBJ2-7; 8 bases are a match to TRBD1. The sequence was obtained from a female donor in good health and CMV-seronegative. For the CDR3, the DNA is TGTGCCAGCAGTTTACGGACAGGGACCTACGAGCAGTACTTC. Protein: CASSLRTGTYEQYF. The full variable domain, with the rest looked up from reference TRBV28 and TRBJ2-7, is DVKVTQSSRYLVKRTGEKVFLECVQDMDHENMFWYRQDPGLGLRLIYFSYDVKMKEKGDIPEGYSVSREKKERFSLILESASTNQTSMYLCASSLRTGTYEQYFGPGTRLTVT.